The next 17 T cell receptor beta chains were all read from a single sample in a study of blood T cell repertoires in COVID-19. Clones were read by immunoSEQ multiplex PCR, and TCRdb kept only the in-frame ones, dropping some. The sample has under 30,000 clones; 89% are singletons. Sequenced sample: peripheral blood. These receptors were taken from a human donor in a cohort sampled during active COVID-19.

The V call is TRBV24-1, the J call TRBJ2-2; 11 bases align to TRBD2. CDR1 and CDR2 (germline): KGHDR, SFDVKD. The CDR3 runs 15 residues. V was clipped by 5 bases and J by 4 bases; unmatched bases: 2. CDR3 protein: CATSGGTSGTGELFF. The CDR3 nucleotides read TGTGCCACCAGTGGGGGGACTAGCGGCACCGGGGAGCTGTTTTTT.

The V gene is TRBV7-2, the J gene TRBJ2-1, with 8 bases aligning to TRBD2. Losses at the gene ends were 0 bases for V and 4 bases for J; bases not matched to a gene: 5. The CDR3 is made up of 16 amino acids. Per the germline V gene, CDR1 is SGHTA and CDR2 is FQGNSA. The CDR3 DNA sequence: TGTGCCAGCAGCTTAGCGATGCGGGGGGTTTACAATGAGCAGTTCTTC. Encoded protein: CASSLAMRGVYNEQFF. The full variable domain, completed using reference TRBV7-2 and TRBJ2-1, is GAGVSQSPSNKVTEKGKDVELRCDPISGHTALYWYRQSLGQGLEFLIYFQGNSAPDKSGLPSDRFSAERTGGSVSTLTIQRTQQEDSAVYLCASSLAMRGVYNEQFFGPGTRLTVL.

This chain uses TRBV28 with TRBJ2-7; possible D gene TRBD2, 5 bases. Deletions cut 8 bases from V and 3 bases from J, with 8 bases between. Germline CDR1 is MDHEN and CDR2 is SYDVKM. CDR3 length: 11 amino acids. The DNA for the CDR3 is TGTGCCAGCCGAGGGTACTACGAGCAGTACTTC. It is translated as CASRGYYEQYF.

The chain links TRBV6-5 to TRBJ2-1; TRBD1 agrees at 10 bases. J gave up 6 bases and V 7 bases, and 3 bases lay outside the gene matches. Germline assignment: CDR1 MNHEY and CDR2 SVGAGI. The length of the CDR3 is 13 residues. CDR3 amino acids: CASIRQGANEQFF. CDR3 in DNA: TGTGCCAGCATTCGACAGGGGGCCAATGAGCAGTTCTTC.

DNA of the CDR3: TGTGCCAGCTCACCAAAAAATAGCGGGAACACAGATACGCAGTATTTT. It codes for CASSPKNSGNTDTQYF. This chain links TRBV18 with TRBJ2-3; 8 bases are shared with TRBD2. The junction had 6 bases not matched to a gene; V was cut back by 2 bases and J by 2 bases. The CDR3 has 16 amino acids. Per the germline V gene, CDR1 is KGHSH and CDR2 is LQKENI.

Only a few counts were recorded for this clone. The chain employs TRBV5-4 and TRBJ1-2, with 8 positions matching TRBD1. The CDR3 has 14 residues. V lost 4 bases to trimming and J lost 8 bases; unmatched junction nucleotides: 10. Germline CDR1 reads SGHNT; CDR2 reads YYREEE (reference sequence). CDR3 bases: TGTGCCAGCAGCATAAAGGACAGGGAGGACGGCTACACCTTC. Translation gives CASSIKDREDGYTF.

The CDR3: CASSLEASGGPRGLIQYF. The CDR3 nucleotides are TGTGCCAGCAGCTTGGAGGCTAGCGGGGGGCCTCGTGGTCTCATTCAGTACTTC. The chain is built from TRBV5-4 and TRBJ2-4; 11 bases match TRBD2. There are 18 residues in the CDR3. CDR1 and CDR2 (germline): SGHNT, YYREEE (reference sequence). V gave up 0 bases and J gave up 9 bases; unmatched junction bases: 14.

The chain is built from TRBV6-5 and TRBJ2-3; the D gene is possibly TRBD1 (5 bases). V lost 3 bases to trimming and J lost 4 bases, with 14 bases between them. From germline, CDR1 is MNHEY and CDR2 SVGAGI. This CDR3 comprises 15 residues. This CDR3 is CASSYFKTVPDTQYF. The CDR3 DNA reads TGTGCCAGCAGTTATTTTAAGACAGTTCCAGATACGCAGTATTTT.

The V call is TRBV3-1 (or the pseudogene TRBV3-2), the J call TRBJ2-1; TRBD1 matches at 11 bases. Per germline, CDR1 LGHDT and CDR2 YNNKEL (reference sequence). The V gene end was trimmed by 3 bases and the J gene end by 6 bases; junction bases not matched to a gene: 4. There are 15 residues in the CDR3. The CDR3 spells CASSQGTGGFNEQFF. CDR3 nucleotides: TGTGCCAGCAGCCAGGGGACAGGGGGGTTCAATGAGCAGTTCTTC.

The chain uses TRBV6-6 and TRBJ1-6, with a tentative D call TRBD1 (5 bases). Trimming removed 4 bases from V and 5 bases from J, with 9 bases in between. The CDR3 runs 14 residues. Germline V gene lookup returns CDR1 MNHNY and CDR2 SVGAGI (reference sequence). Here the CDR3 DNA reads TGTGCCAGCAGTTTGGTAGGGGATAATTCACCCCTCCACTTT. Translating gives CASSLVGDNSPLHF.

V is TRBV11-2 and J is TRBJ2-1, with a tentative D call TRBD1 (6 bases). Germline CDR1 and CDR2: SGHAT and FQNNGV. This CDR3 region has 13 residues. Between the trimmed V and J ends, which lost 5 bases and 12 bases, there was a span of 17 bases. The CDR3 sequence: CASSADRAQGQFF. The CDR3 DNA sequence: TGTGCCAGCAGCGCGGACAGAGCCCAGGGGCAGTTCTTC.

The rearrangement links TRBV18 to TRBJ1-6, with TRBD1 as a possible D gene (6 bases). V shed 3 bases and J shed 7 bases, with 13 bases lying between them. The CDR3 extends over 15 amino acids. CDR1 is KGHSH and CDR2 is LQKENI in the germline V gene. The chain's CDR3 is CASSPRTDENSPLHF. CDR3 DNA sequence: TGTGCCAGCTCACCCCGGACAGATGAGAATTCACCCCTCCACTTT.

V usage is TRBV5-4 and J usage is TRBJ1-2; D ambiguous. CDR1 and CDR2 from the germline V gene are SGHNT and YYREEE (reference sequence). The V end was cut by 4 bases, the J end by 5 bases, with 21 bases between. This CDR3 is built from 16 residues. The CDR3 sequence is CASSHPGEGGPYGYTF. CDR3 DNA: TGTGCCAGCAGCCACCCCGGGGAGGGTGGTCCATATGGCTACACCTTC.

The gene calls are TRBV19 and TRBJ1-5, with D maybe TRBD1 (5 bases). The length of the CDR3 is 15 residues. Per germline, CDR1 LNHDA and CDR2 SQIVND (reference sequence). Trimming removed 5 bases from V and 1 base from J, with 12 bases in between. CDR3 DNA sequence: TGTGCCAGTAGTTCCCAGGGATCAAGCAATCAGCCCCAGCATTTT. This codes for CASSSQGSSNQPQHF.

The rearrangement links TRBV15 to TRBJ2-1; possibly TRBD2 for D (6 bases). Germline CDR1 and CDR2: LNHNV and YYDKDF (reference sequence). The CDR3 consists of 15 residues. The V and J ends lost 0 bases and 6 bases respectively, with 12 bases between them. The CDR3: CATSRDPLASNEQFF. The CDR3 DNA is TGTGCCACCAGCAGAGATCCCCTAGCGAGCAATGAGCAGTTCTTC.

The rearrangement joins TRBV2 to TRBJ1-5, with 8 bases identical to TRBD1. Germline loops: CDR1 SNHLY, CDR2 FYNNEI. V was pared by 6 bases and J by 6 bases, with 7 bases of the junction left unmatched. This CDR3 is 14 amino acids long. The CDR3 DNA is TGTGCCAGCAGAAAAGGACAGGGTGGTCAGCCCCAGCATTTT. Its protein is CASRKGQGGQPQHF.

This clone was counted a single time. This chain joins TRBV5-1 and TRBJ2-1; 8 nucleotides agree with TRBD2. This CDR3 is 16 amino acids long. CDR1 is SGHRS, CDR2 YFSETQ, per germline. Unmatched junction bases numbered 13, after V lost 1 base and J lost 10 bases. CDR3 loop: CASSLLTSAGLGEQFF. The DNA for the CDR3 is TGCGCCAGCAGCTTGCTGACTAGCGCGGGCCTTGGGGAGCAGTTCTTC.